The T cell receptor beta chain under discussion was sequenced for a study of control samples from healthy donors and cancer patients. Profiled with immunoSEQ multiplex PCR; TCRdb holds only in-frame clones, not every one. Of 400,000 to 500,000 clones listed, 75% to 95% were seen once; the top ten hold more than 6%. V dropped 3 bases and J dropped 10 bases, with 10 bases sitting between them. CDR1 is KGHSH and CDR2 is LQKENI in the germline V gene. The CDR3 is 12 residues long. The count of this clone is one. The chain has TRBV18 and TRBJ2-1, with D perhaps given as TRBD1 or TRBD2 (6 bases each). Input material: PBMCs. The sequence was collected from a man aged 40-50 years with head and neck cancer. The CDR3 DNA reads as TGTGCCAGCTCACCGGGGGGCCAAGAGCAGTTCTTC. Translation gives CASSPGGQEQFF.